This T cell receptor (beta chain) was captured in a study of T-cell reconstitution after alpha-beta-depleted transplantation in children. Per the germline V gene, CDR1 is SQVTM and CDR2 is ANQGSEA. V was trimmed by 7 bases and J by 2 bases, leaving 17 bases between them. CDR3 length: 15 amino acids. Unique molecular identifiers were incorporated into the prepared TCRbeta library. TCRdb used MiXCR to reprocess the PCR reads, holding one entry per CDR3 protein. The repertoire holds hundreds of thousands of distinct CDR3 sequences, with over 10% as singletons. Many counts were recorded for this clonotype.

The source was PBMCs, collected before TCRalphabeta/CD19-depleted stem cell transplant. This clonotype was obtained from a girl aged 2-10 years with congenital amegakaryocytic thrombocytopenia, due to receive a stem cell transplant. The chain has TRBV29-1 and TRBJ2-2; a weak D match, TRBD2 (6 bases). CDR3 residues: CSANYAGLNTGELFF. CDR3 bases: TGCAGCGCCAATTATGCGGGACTTAACACCGGGGAGCTGTTTTTT.